The rows below give T cell receptor beta chains drawn from one sample of a study of blood T cell repertoires in COVID-19. TCRdb's copy holds only in-frame clones and misses some; the assay was immunoSEQ multiplex PCR. The data hold some 670,000 clones, with just under 90% observed a single time. Sequencing used peripheral blood. The receptor source for this set is a woman aged 18-29 years with acute or convalescent COVID-19. Each CDR3 is given without its conserved first and last residue. Fields, in order: V gene, D gene, J gene, CDR3 protein. D genes are given only for firm matches.

>TRBV5-1|-|TRBJ2-2
ASSPTDRNTGELF
>TRBV18|-|TRBJ2-2
ASSPRGILNTGELF
>TRBV3-1/TRBV3-2|TRBD2|TRBJ2-5
ASRPLGSGGREMETQY
>TRBV4-3|-|TRBJ2-3
ASSQQAGTPRVDTQY
>TRBV18|-|TRBJ1-1
ASSTAQGNTEAF
>TRBV20-1|-|TRBJ1-5
SASPTEGVWRKSNQPQH
>TRBV4-1|TRBD1|TRBJ2-3
ASSPRSGGPTDTQY
>TRBV4-3|-|TRBJ1-4
ASSPGGGAVEKLF
>TRBV9|TRBD2|TRBJ2-3
ASSVALAGGTDTQY
>TRBV4-3|TRBD1|TRBJ2-1
ASSPGTEAFNEQF
>TRBV1|-|TRBJ1-2
TSSQERGVRGRVNYGYT
>TRBV2|TRBD1|TRBJ1-1
ATFPGQGIEAF
>TRBV7-3|-|TRBJ2-3
ASSPQTGSSGTQY
>TRBV7-9|-|TRBJ1-1
ASSFGGLNTEAF
>TRBV19|TRBD2|TRBJ2-1
ASSILAGDSYNEQF
>TRBV5-1|TRBD1|TRBJ2-7
ASTAQGPPAYEQY
>TRBV29-1|-|TRBJ1-2
SVADRWNGYT